One and the same sample provided the 28 T cell receptor beta chains below, sequenced in a study of cytomegalovirus exposure and HLA in healthy donors. 13 Jbeta primers and 60 Vbeta primers were used for the PCR. The method was immunoSEQ multiplex PCR; TCRdb's version includes in-frame clones alone and lacks a portion of them. The table gives under 200,000 clones; the top ten clones make up approximately 0.82% of it. The sequencing sample was made of PBMCs. The receptors stem from a woman in her late teens or twenties in good health and CMV-seropositive.

V is TRBV5-6 and J is TRBJ2-7; TRBD1 is a possible D gene (5 bases). The CDR3 is made up of 17 amino acids. Trimming left V 0 bases short and J 0 bases short, with 16 bases between. Per the germline V gene, CDR1 is SGHDT and CDR2 is YYEEEE. The CDR3 nucleotides read TGTGCCAGCAGCTTGGCCTATATAATGACAGCCTCCTACGAGCAGTACTTC. Translated: CASSLAYIMTASYEQYF.

The gene calls are TRBV4-1 and TRBJ2-1; 9 bases map to TRBD2. V lost 0 bases and J lost 7; bases outside the gene matches: 10. This CDR3 contains 17 residues. Germline CDR1 and CDR2: MGHRA and YSYEKL. The CDR3 loop reads CASSQDLLAGALNEQFF. In DNA form, the CDR3 reads TGCGCCAGCAGCCAAGATTTACTAGCGGGCGCGCTGAATGAGCAGTTCTTC.

V and J are TRBV15 and TRBJ1-1; D ambiguous. Between the trimmed V and J ends, which lost 0 bases and 4 bases, there was a span of 12 bases. Germline lookup yields CDR1 LNHNV and CDR2 YYDKDF (reference sequence). CDR3 length: 15 amino acids. The CDR3 bases are TGTGCCACCAGCAGAGATCGAGGGTCCGTCACTGAAGCTTTCTTT. This sequence encodes CATSRDRGSVTEAFF.

The genes are TRBV7-2 and TRBJ2-3; D not resolved. V gave up 5 bases and J gave up 5 bases, with 11 bases separating them. Germline V CDR1 and CDR2: SGHTA, FQGNSA. CDR3 length equals 13 residues. CDR3 loop: CASSPNLKDTQYF. The CDR3 DNA reads TGTGCCAGCAGCCCCAACTTGAAAGATACGCAGTATTTT.

The chain's CDR3 is CASSRDRVISNQPQHF. In nucleotides, the CDR3 is TGTGCCAGTAGTAGAGACAGGGTGATCAGCAATCAGCCCCAGCATTTT. V is TRBV19 and J is TRBJ1-5; 7 bases fit TRBD1. The length of the CDR3 is 16 residues. Germline V lookup: CDR1 LNHDA, CDR2 SQIVND (reference sequence). V shed 4 bases and J 1 base; nucleotides not matched to a gene: 7.

The chain uses TRBV19 and TRBJ2-2; the match to TRBD1 covers 8 bases. Germline V gene data show CDR1 as LNHDA and CDR2 as SQIVND (reference sequence). J was trimmed by 4 bases and V by 2 bases; bases with no gene match: 9. The CDR3 length is 17 residues. CDR3 region: CASSISHGTGGTGELFF. CDR3 DNA: TGTGCCAGTAGTATATCCCACGGGACAGGAGGCACCGGGGAGCTGTTTTTT.

This rearrangement joins TRBV9 to TRBJ2-2; 9 bases are shared with TRBD1. The CDR3 is 16 residues long. The V and J ends lost 4 bases and 6 bases, in that order; junction bases with no gene match: 10. In germline, CDR1 is SGDLS, CDR2 YYNGEE. CDR3 in amino acids: CASSPRGTGSAGELFF. In nucleotides, the CDR3 is TGTGCCAGCAGCCCTCGGGGGACAGGGTCGGCCGGGGAGCTGTTTTTT.

The rearrangement uses TRBV6-1 and TRBJ2-3; D is possibly TRBD2 (6 bases). The CDR3 loop spans 13 amino acids. V dropped 7 bases and J dropped 2 bases, with 10 bases sitting between them. Germline V CDR1 and CDR2: MNHNS, SASEGT. The CDR3 sequence is CASTEGYTDTQYF. The CDR3 nucleotides read TGTGCCAGCACGGAGGGATACACAGATACGCAGTATTTT.

This chain uses TRBV2 with TRBJ1-2, with TRBD1 matching 9 bases. Germline loops: CDR1 SNHLY, CDR2 FYNNEI. Germline trimming cut 4 bases from V and 4 bases from J; bases unmatched to any gene: 7. CDR3 length: 15 residues. CDR3 DNA: TGTGCCAGCAGTGGCTGGGACAGGGCACCCTATGGCTACACCTTC. It yields the protein CASSGWDRAPYGYTF.

J is TRBJ1-1 and V is TRBV10-3, with D possibly TRBD1 on 6 matching bases. With 4 bases removed from V and 1 base from J, the gap between germline ends came to 7 bases. Germline CDR1 is ENHRY and CDR2 is SYGVKD. This CDR3 spans 13 amino acids. The CDR3 spells CAISGQENTEAFF. The DNA of the CDR3 is TGTGCCATCAGTGGACAGGAGAACACTGAAGCTTTCTTT.

This chain uses TRBV5-1 with TRBJ1-2, with D possibly being TRBD1 (6 bases). The CDR3 sequence is 15 residues long. V was trimmed by 0 bases and J by 1 base, leaving 10 bases between them. The germline gives CDR1 SGHRS, CDR2 YFSETQ. The CDR3 here is CASSLVQGYNYGYTF. DNA of the CDR3: TGCGCCAGCAGCTTGGTGCAGGGGTATAACTATGGCTACACCTTC.

V is TRBV6-5 and J is TRBJ2-7; D unresolved. V dropped 4 bases and J dropped 3 bases, with 7 bases sitting between them. The V gene's germline CDR1 is MNHEY and CDR2 SVGAGI. CDR3 length equals 12 residues. The CDR3 nucleotides read TGTGCCAGCAGTTCCCAGGACTACGAGCAGTACTTC. It codes for CASSSQDYEQYF.

The chain carries TRBV20-1 and TRBJ1-2; D is unclear. Trimming pared 3 bases from V and 4 bases from J, leaving 6 bases between. The V gene's germline CDR1 is DFQATT and CDR2 SNEGSKA (reference sequence). This CDR3 is 11 amino acids long. The CDR3 bases are TGCAGTGCTAGCGGTGGCTATGGCTACACCTTC. It encodes CSASGGYGYTF.

Of note for this clone: Other nucleotide sequences from this sample produce the same CDR3. The genes are TRBV5-1 and TRBJ1-5; 7 bases are a match to TRBD1. Germline-derived CDR1 and CDR2 are SGHRS and YFSETQ. V lost 1 base, J lost 2 bases, and 0 bases stayed unmatched. The CDR3 is 14 residues long. CDR3 nucleotide sequence: TGCGCCAGCAGCTTGACAGGGGGCAATCAGCCCCAGCATTTT. Translated: CASSLTGGNQPQHF.

The chain is built from TRBV11-2 and TRBJ1-2; 7 nucleotides align to TRBD1. Trimming at V came to 4 bases and at J to 6 bases, leaving 14 bases not matched to a gene. Germline assignment: CDR1 SGHAT and CDR2 FQNNGV. The CDR3 loop spans 16 amino acids. The CDR3 spells CASSSSILGTANGYTF. CDR3 coding DNA: TGTGCCAGCAGCTCATCGATACTAGGGACAGCGAATGGCTACACCTTC.

The J gene is TRBJ1-2, the V gene TRBV12-5; TRBD1 matches 8 bases. CDR1 is LGHNT, CDR2 FRNRAP, per germline. V was clipped by 0 bases and J by 3 bases; unmatched bases: 12. CDR3 size: 18 residues. This CDR3 reads CASGLVLERAGGDYGYTF. The CDR3 DNA reads TGTGCTAGTGGTTTGGTACTGGAGAGGGCAGGGGGCGACTATGGCTACACCTTC.

This rearrangement joins TRBV7-9 to TRBJ2-1; D possibly corresponds to TRBD2 (6 bases). This CDR3 region has 14 residues. V lost 5 bases, J lost 9 bases, and 17 bases lay in between. Germline V gives CDR1 SEHNR, CDR2 FQNEAQ (reference sequence). The CDR3, as DNA: TGTGCCAGCAGCCAGGACTACGGGAGCTCTGAGCAGTTCTTC. Translation: CASSQDYGSSEQFF. Using reference TRBV7-9 and TRBJ2-1 for the parts outside the CDR3, the full variable domain is DTGVSQNPRHKITKRGQNVTFRCDPISEHNRLYWYRQTLGQGPEFLTYFQNEAQLEKSRLLSDRFSAERPKGSFSTLEIQRTEQGDSAMYLCASSQDYGSSEQFFGPGTRLTVL.

This sequence joins TRBV2 and TRBJ1-3; possible D gene TRBD1, 6 bases. CDR3 size: 12 residues. The V end lost 8 bases, the J end lost 6 bases, and 11 bases lay between the germline ends. CDR1 is SNHLY and CDR2 is FYNNEI in the germline V gene. The CDR3 nucleotides read TGTGCCAGCGGCCAGGGGACAAACACCATATATTTT. As protein: CASGQGTNTIYF.

This chain connects TRBV9 to TRBJ1-2; possibly TRBD1 for D (6 bases). V was trimmed by 2 bases and J by 6 bases, leaving 14 bases between them. The germline gives CDR1 SGDLS, CDR2 YYNGEE. CDR3 length: 14 residues. The CDR3 DNA follows: TGTGCCAGCAGCGTGGGGGCTCAGGGAGATGGCTACACCTTC. Amino acids: CASSVGAQGDGYTF.

The chain uses TRBV2 and TRBJ2-3, with 8 bases identical to TRBD2. The J segment lost 1 base and the V segment lost 2 bases, leaving 5 bases of the junction unmatched. This CDR3 has 16 residues. Germline V lookup: CDR1 SNHLY, CDR2 FYNNEI. DNA for the CDR3: TGTGCCAGCAGTGAAACCTGGCGGGGGGGCACAGATACGCAGTATTTT. Protein: CASSETWRGGTDTQYF.

The chain links TRBV5-4 to TRBJ1-3; TRBD1 might be the D (5 bases). Per the germline V gene, CDR1 is SGHNT and CDR2 is YYREEE (reference sequence). This CDR3 is 15 amino acids long. V was pared by 4 bases and J by 0 bases, with 11 bases between. This CDR3 is CASSNGGDSGNTIYF. The CDR3, as DNA: TGTGCCAGCAGCAATGGGGGGGACTCTGGAAACACCATATATTTT.

This chain uses TRBV2 with TRBJ1-5; D call uncertain. This CDR3 region has 14 residues. The germline V gene has CDR1 SNHLY and CDR2 FYNNEI. V lost 3 bases and J 0 bases, leaving 6 bases between the germline ends. DNA for the CDR3: TGTGCCAGCAGTGACACAGATAGCAATCAGCCCCAGCATTTT. It encodes CASSDTDSNQPQHF. Variable domain in full (rest from reference TRBV2 and TRBJ1-5): EPEVTQTPSHQVTQMGQEVILRCVPISNHLYFYWYRQILGQKVEFLVSFYNNEISEKSEIFDDQFSVERPDGSNFTLKIRSTKLEDSAMYFCASSDTDSNQPQHFGDGTRLSIL.

The gene calls are TRBV19 and TRBJ2-1; TRBD1 is a possible D gene (6 bases). The CDR3 sequence is 13 residues long. Trimming took off 3 bases at V and 12 bases at J, with 15 bases between the two ends. Germline assignment: CDR1 LNHDA and CDR2 SQIVND (reference sequence). Here the CDR3 DNA reads TGTGCCAGTAGTATCCTCTTTTGGGGGCCGCAGTTCTTC. Its protein product is CASSILFWGPQFF. The entire variable domain, with the rest obtained from reference TRBV19 and TRBJ2-1, is as follows: DGGITQSPKYLFRKEGQNVTLSCEQNLNHDAMYWYRQDPGQGLRLIYYSQIVNDFQKGDIAEGYSVSREKKESFPLTVTSAQKNPTAFYLCASSILFWGPQFFGPGTRLTVL.

This chain connects TRBV28 to TRBJ1-1; no definite D call. This CDR3 comprises 12 residues. Trimming took 4 bases from V and 11 from J, leaving 14 bases between them. Germline assignment: CDR1 MDHEN and CDR2 SYDVKM. The CDR3 loop reads CASSSRGFMAFF. The CDR3 coding sequence is TGTGCCAGCAGTTCGCGGGGATTTATGGCTTTCTTT.

This chain connects TRBV7-9 to TRBJ1-1, with D possibly being TRBD1 (6 bases). V was pared by 5 bases and J by 1 base, with 14 bases between. The CDR3 sequence is 15 residues long. Per the germline V gene, CDR1 is SEHNR and CDR2 is FQNEAQ (reference sequence). The CDR3 loop is CASSPKGHRNTEAFF. The DNA of the CDR3 is TGTGCCAGCAGCCCCAAGGGACACCGGAACACTGAAGCTTTCTTT. The entire variable domain, with the rest obtained from reference TRBV7-9 and TRBJ1-1, is as follows: DTGVSQNPRHKITKRGQNVTFRCDPISEHNRLYWYRQTLGQGPEFLTYFQNEAQLEKSRLLSDRFSAERPKGSFSTLEIQRTEQGDSAMYLCASSPKGHRNTEAFFGQGTRLTVV.

Here the CDR3 DNA reads TGCGCCAGCAGCTTGGACCCAGCGGGAACCTACAATGAGCAGTTCTTC. It codes for CASSLDPAGTYNEQFF. This chain links TRBV5-1 with TRBJ2-1; TRBD2 matches 7 bases. V was pared by 0 bases and J by 2 bases, with 5 bases of the junction left unmatched. This CDR3 is built from 16 residues. Germline values: CDR1 SGHRS, CDR2 YFSETQ.

V and J are TRBV6-5 and TRBJ1-5, with TRBD1 matching 7 bases. This CDR3 has 14 residues. CDR1 is MNHEY and CDR2 is SVGAGI in the germline V gene. The trim removed 6 bases at V and 3 bases at J, leaving 5 bases unmatched. This chain's CDR3 is CASRPGQLNQPQHF. The CDR3 DNA sequence: TGTGCCAGCAGGCCGGGACAGCTCAATCAGCCCCAGCATTTT.

CDR3 protein: CASSVNYEQFF. CDR3 sequence (DNA): TGTGCCAGCAGCGTCAATTATGAGCAGTTCTTC. The J gene is TRBJ2-1, the V gene TRBV9; D is unresolved. Germline assignment: CDR1 SGDLS and CDR2 YYNGEE. The CDR3 sequence is 11 residues long. The germline V and J ends were trimmed by 2 bases and 8 bases, with 5 bases remaining between them.